This TCR beta chain came from a study of blood T cell repertoires in COVID-19. Study-wide context: Samples of COVID-19 (acute and convalescent) were obtained from the United States, Italy and Spain. T cells, B-cell-depleted T cells, or PBMCs provided the cDNA or gDNA that served as material.

Authors' data handling: Amplification from reference gene primers served as the basis for estimated nucleated cell counts. The table came from immunoSEQ multiplex PCR; TCRdb's copy has only in-frame clones and leaves some out. That table supplies the V and J calls and clone size; D and trimming were determined from the DNA. The sample lists approximately 120,000 clones, roughly 80% occurring once. Losses at the gene ends were 6 bases for V and 0 bases for J; bases not matched to a gene: 11. The CDR3 has 17 residues. Germline V lookup: CDR1 MDHEN, CDR2 SYDVKM. Enrollment of patients from Seattle took place during active infection, with longitudinal follow-up.

This sequence joins TRBV28 and TRBJ1-3, with 7 bases lining up with TRBD1. Sequencing used peripheral blood. The receptor comes from a man older than 75 with COVID-19, enrolled during active disease. The chain's CDR3 is CASSQGVGRISGNTIYF. CDR3 DNA sequence: TGTGCCAGCAGCCAGGGGGTGGGACGCATCTCTGGAAACACCATATATTTT.